This passage covers 4 T cell receptor beta chains from one sample sequenced in a study of T cells after yellow fever vaccination. TCRdb re-called the 5' RACE reads through MiXCR, storing one row per CDR3 protein. Among more than 120,000 distinct CDR3 sequences, less than 9.5% were seen once, and the ten largest hold around 0.73%. This sample comprised CD4+ T cells sorted from PBMCs, obtained 5 days after the yellow fever booster vaccination. Receptors were obtained from a young man who received the YFV17D yellow fever vaccine.

The rearrangement uses TRBV30 and TRBJ1-1, with 7 bases matching TRBD1. CDR1 and CDR2 (germline): GTSNPN, SVGIG (reference sequence). The CDR3 is 12 residues long. The trim removed 2 bases at V and 7 bases at J, leaving 4 bases unmatched. The CDR3 loop is CAWSKGAGEAFF. The CDR3 DNA sequence: TGTGCCTGGAGTAAGGGGGCAGGTGAAGCTTTCTTT.

This clonotype has ten or more counts. The chain combines TRBV5-1 with TRBJ2-7; D is unresolved. V was pared by 0 bases and J by 1 base, with 5 bases between. Germline V gives CDR1 SGHRS, CDR2 YFSETQ. The CDR3 length is 13 residues. The CDR3 spells CASSLENSYEQYF. The CDR3 DNA is TGCGCCAGCAGCTTGGAGAATTCCTACGAGCAGTACTTC.

This clonotype was detected many times. The chain is built from TRBV7-8 and TRBJ1-5; D not certain. The germline gives CDR1 SGHVS, CDR2 FQNEAQ. This CDR3 has 15 amino acids. The V gene lost 5 bases and the J gene lost 2 bases, with 13 bases spanning the gap. DNA of the CDR3: TGTGCCAGCAGCCCCGGACGGCCAGGCAATCAGCCCCAGCATTTT. It specifies CASSPGRPGNQPQHF.

The sample holds many counts of this clonotype. This sequence joins TRBV3-1 and TRBJ1-2; D unresolved. CDR1 is LGHDT, CDR2 YNNKEL, per germline (reference sequence). The CDR3 totals 14 residues. With 1 base removed from V and 4 bases from J, the gap between germline ends came to 10 bases. The CDR3 DNA reads TGTGCCAGCAGCCAAGGGGTCACAAGCTATGGCTACACCTTC. It is translated as CASSQGVTSYGYTF.